The 16 T cell receptor beta chains listed next were all sequenced from one sample in a study of graft-versus-host responses after intestinal transplantation. The protocol was immunoSEQ multiplex PCR, while the TCRdb copy is restricted to in-frame clones and leaves out a portion. Of approximately 99,000 clones in the sample, 85% to 95% are singletons; the top ten hold approximately 0.07%. What these receptors recognize is not known. The sample in question was unstimulated CD8+ T cells sorted from spleen or lymph node cells, obtained before transplant. Receptors originate from a human donor who was the organ donor for an intestinal transplant.

The chain combines TRBV28 with TRBJ2-7; D possibly corresponds to TRBD2 (7 bases). V lost 1 base and J 3 bases, leaving 10 bases between the germline ends. There are 14 residues in the CDR3. CDR1 and CDR2 from the germline V gene are MDHEN and SYDVKM. The CDR3 coding sequence is TGTGCCAGCAGTTTATCGGGGGGCCTCTACGAGCAGTACTTC. Translated: CASSLSGGLYEQYF. The full variable domain, in which reference TRBV28 and TRBJ2-7 provide the parts outside the CDR3, is DVKVTQSSRYLVKRTGEKVFLECVQDMDHENMFWYRQDPGLGLRLIYFSYDVKMKEKGDIPEGYSVSREKKERFSLILESASTNQTSMYLCASSLSGGLYEQYFGPGTRLTVT.

The chain couples TRBV29-1 to TRBJ1-1; the match to TRBD1 covers 7 bases. The CDR3 is made up of 13 amino acids. Germline V lookup: CDR1 SQVTM, CDR2 ANQGSEA. DNA of the CDR3: TGCATCGGACTGGGACAGAAGAACACTGAAGCTTTCTTT. Translating it yields CIGLGQKNTEAFF.

The V call is TRBV4-1, the J call TRBJ2-2; 8 bases are a match to TRBD2. CDR1 and CDR2 (germline): MGHRA, YSYEKL. V trimming: 1 base; J trimming: 8 bases; junction bases outside the gene matches: 9. The CDR3 is made up of 16 amino acids. In DNA, the CDR3 is TGCGCCAGCAGCCAAGGTCTCGCGGGGGGAAGGGGGGAGCTGTTTTTT. This sequence encodes CASSQGLAGGRGELFF.

V and J are TRBV19 and TRBJ2-6; D is undetermined. V was cut by 2 bases and J by 0 bases, with 11 bases left in between. Looked up from germline, CDR1 is LNHDA and CDR2 is SQIVND (reference sequence). The CDR3 spans 17 residues. The CDR3 loop reads CASSILSPVSGANVLTF. The CDR3 region has the DNA TGTGCCAGTAGTATATTGAGTCCGGTCTCTGGGGCCAACGTCCTGACTTTC.

The rearrangement links TRBV4-2 to TRBJ2-1, with 12 bases that match TRBD2. Germline CDR1 reads LGHNA; CDR2 reads YNFKEQ. The CDR3 runs 16 residues. J gave up 16 bases and V 3 bases, and 16 bases lay outside the gene matches. The CDR3 nucleotides are TGTGCCAGCAGCCACCCTAGCGGGAGGGCCGGTAGATATCAATTCTTC. Encoded protein: CASSHPSGRAGRYQFF.

This clone was seen a handful of times. V usage is TRBV5-6 and J usage is TRBJ1-1, with D unclear. V was pared by 7 bases and J by 0 bases, with 13 bases between. CDR3 size: 14 residues. Germline values: CDR1 SGHDT, CDR2 YYEEEE. The CDR3 spells CASLRGPLNTEAFF. The CDR3 DNA sequence: TGTGCCAGCCTAAGAGGTCCCCTGAACACTGAAGCTTTCTTT.

This chain links TRBV21-1 with TRBJ2-1; the D segment call TRBD2 is taken from the table without a DNA check. TRBV21-1 is a documented pseudogene. This CDR3 spans 18 amino acids. CDR3 DNA sequence: TGTGCCAGCAGCAAAGGACTAGCGGGGGCCCACTCCTACAATGAGCAGTTCTTC. Translation: CASSKGLAGAHSYNEQFF.

The chain recombines TRBV6-4 with TRBJ2-1, with D maybe TRBD2 (6 bases). Deletions cut 1 base from V and 0 bases from J, with 10 bases between. Germline V gives CDR1 MRHNA, CDR2 SNTAGT. The CDR3 is made up of 16 amino acids. The CDR3 DNA follows: TGTGCCAGCAGTGACTGGAGCGGGTCCTCCTACAATGAGCAGTTCTTC. Translation: CASSDWSGSSYNEQFF.

The J gene is TRBJ2-7, the V gene TRBV4-1; no clear D gene. From germline, CDR1 is MGHRA and CDR2 YSYEKL. The CDR3 is 14 amino acids. V lost 2 bases, J lost 3 bases, and 11 bases lay in between. CDR3: CASSQLESSYEQYF. The CDR3 coding sequence is TGCGCCAGCAGCCAACTCGAGTCTAGCTACGAGCAGTACTTC.

This clone was seen a single time. J is TRBJ2-5 and V is TRBV6-1; TRBD2 matches 8 bases. The CDR3 is 17 amino acids. Trimming removed 2 bases from V and 4 bases from J; junction bases left unmatched: 12. The germline gives CDR1 MNHNS, CDR2 SASEGT. CDR3 sequence: CASSELEAGDGRETQYF. CDR3 bases: TGTGCCAGCAGTGAACTGGAAGCGGGAGACGGACGAGAGACCCAGTACTTC.

This sequence joins TRBV13 and TRBJ1-1, with D unclear. Germline V CDR1 and CDR2: PRHDT, FYEKMQ (reference sequence). The V end lost 0 bases, the J end lost 7 bases, and 9 bases lay between the germline ends. The CDR3 has 13 residues. The CDR3 is CASSLGRRVEAFF. The CDR3 nucleotides read TGTGCCAGCAGCTTAGGACGCCGCGTTGAAGCTTTCTTT.

The gene calls are TRBV6-1 and TRBJ1-2; TRBD1 might be the D (6 bases). Deletions cut 5 bases from V and 14 bases from J, with 15 bases between. The CDR3 sequence is 11 residues long. CDR1 MNHNS and CDR2 SASEGT come from the germline V gene. CDR3 residues: CASSYPTGPTF. The CDR3 DNA reads TGTGCCAGCAGTTACCCTACAGGGCCGACCTTC.

This clone showed up just a few times. This chain joins TRBV4-1 and TRBJ1-4; D perhaps matches TRBD1 (6 bases). The CDR3 contains 14 residues. Trimming took off 1 base at V and 4 bases at J, with 7 bases between the two ends. The germline CDR1 and CDR2 sequences are MGHRA and YSYEKL. The CDR3 DNA sequence: TGCGCCAGCAGCCAAGGGACAGATAATGAAAAACTGTTTTTT. The encoded protein is CASSQGTDNEKLFF.

DNA of the CDR3: TGCGCCAGCAGCCACGACTCACTAGCGGGTCATTACAATGAGCAGTTCTTC. It specifies CASSHDSLAGHYNEQFF. The genes are TRBV4-1 and TRBJ2-1, with 9 bases identical to TRBD2. J gave up 4 bases and V 3 bases, and 10 bases lay outside the gene matches. Germline V gene sequence: CDR1 MGHRA, CDR2 YSYEKL. The CDR3 is 17 amino acids.

The chain recombines TRBV5-1 with TRBJ2-7; D unresolved. Germline-derived CDR1 and CDR2 are SGHRS and YFSETQ. V dropped 4 bases and J dropped 1 base, with 12 bases sitting between them. This CDR3 has 14 amino acids. CDR3 DNA: TGCGCCAGCAGCCTGATGCCAGAATCCTACGAGCAGTACTTC. It yields the protein CASSLMPESYEQYF.

V and J are TRBV28 and TRBJ1-2, with D unresolved. The germline gives CDR1 MDHEN, CDR2 SYDVKM. The V end was cut by 1 base, the J end by 4 bases, with 19 bases between. This CDR3 has 17 amino acids. As DNA, the CDR3 is TGTGCCAGCAGTTTATATGGCAGTGTATACGACTCCTATGGCTACACCTTC. Translating it yields CASSLYGSVYDSYGYTF.